This is a list of T cell receptor beta chains from one sample in a study of identical twins. A single record per CDR3 protein comes from TCRdb applying MiXCR to the 5' RACE reads. The data contain 400,000 to 500,000 distinct CDR3 sequences, less than 20% of them singletons. Sample: naive T cells sorted from blood. The source of these receptors is a man between 45 and 60 years old in good health. Both conserved end residues are part of each CDR3. Fields, in order: D gene, J gene, clone size, V gene, CDR3 DNA, CDR3 protein. The D gene is left open where the match is weak. Some rows mark clone size as missing; the rest say once, few, many or name a class of expanded clone.

TRBD1,TRBJ2-7,few,TRBV4-1,TGCGCCAGCAGCACACTAGGGACAGCCTACGAGCAGTACTTC,CASSTLGTAYEQYF
TRBD2,TRBJ2-1,many,TRBV5-1,TGCGCCAGCAGTCCGGGACTAGCGGGAGTCGGGCAGTTCTTC,CASSPGLAGVGQFF
.,TRBJ1-2,.,TRBV20-1,TGCAGTGCCAACGGGGGGGTGGATACCAATTATGGCTACACCTTC,CSANGGVDTNYGYTF
.,TRBJ2-1,.,TRBV4-2,TGTGCCAGCAGCCAAGCAGGGACCCCGGAGTATGAGCAGTTCTTC,CASSQAGTPEYEQFF
TRBD1,TRBJ1-3,.,TRBV7-9,TGTGCCAGCAGCTCCGGACAGGGGGTCGGAAACACCATATATTTT,CASSSGQGVGNTIYF
.,TRBJ2-6,many,TRBV6-2/TRBV6-3,TGTGCCAGCAGTTACCTATACTCCACCAGGGACGGACCCGGGGCCAACGTCCTGACTTTC,CASSYLYSTRDGPGANVLTF
TRBD2,TRBJ2-5,few,TRBV20-1,TGCAGTGCCAGAATAGCGGGAGGGTTCGAGACCCAGTACTTC,CSARIAGGFETQYF
TRBD2,TRBJ2-5,many,TRBV19,TGTGCCAGTAGGCCGGGACTAGCTGTACAAGAGACCCAGTACTTC,CASRPGLAVQETQYF
.,TRBJ1-2,.,TRBV5-5,TGTGCCAGCAGCTCAACCGGGACCCTACGCGGCGGTGACTATGGCTACACCTTC,CASSSTGTLRGGDYGYTF
.,TRBJ2-7,.,TRBV7-2,TGTGCCAGCAGCTTATCATTGCGCAGCTCCTACGAGCAGTACTTC,CASSLSLRSSYEQYF
.,TRBJ1-2,few,TRBV12-3/TRBV12-4,TGTGCCAGCAGTTTGGGGGGGGTTTATGGCTACACCTTC,CASSLGGVYGYTF
.,TRBJ2-3,.,TRBV7-8,TGTGCCAGCAGCCCCGGATTACTCACAGATACGCAGTATTTT,CASSPGLLTDTQYF
TRBD2,TRBJ2-7,.,TRBV7-2,TGTGCCAGCAGCTCGGGACTAGCGGGAGAAGAGCAGTACTTC,CASSSGLAGEEQYF
.,TRBJ2-6,many,TRBV25-1,TGTGCCAGCAGTGAGCCCGGATCCGGGGCCAACGTCCTGACTTTC,CASSEPGSGANVLTF
.,TRBJ2-7,.,TRBV10-3,TGTGCCATCAGTGAGTCTCACAGCCCCCTGTTCGAGCAGTACTTC,CAISESHSPLFEQYF
TRBD1,TRBJ2-2,.,TRBV10-3,TGTGCCGCCTGGACAGGCGTCACCGGGGAGCTGTTTTTT,CAAWTGVTGELFF
.,TRBJ2-5,few,TRBV10-3,TGTGCCATCAGTGACACTATGAGGGAGACCCAGTACTTC,CAISDTMRETQYF
.,TRBJ2-7,.,TRBV9,TGTGCCAGCAGCGTTCTCCCCCAGGCAACCTACGAGCAGTACTTC,CASSVLPQATYEQYF
TRBD2,TRBJ2-5,.,TRBV28,TGTGCCAGCAGGGCGGGAGGGCCTTCCGAGACCCAGTACTTC,CASRAGGPSETQYF
.,TRBJ2-3,many,TRBV20-1,TGCAGTGCTAGGGGCGACTTCGGTGACAACACAGATACGCAGTATTTT,CSARGDFGDNTDTQYF
.,TRBJ2-1,.,TRBV7-8,TGTGCCACCCTGACCAGCTCCTACAATGAGCAGTTCTTC,CATLTSSYNEQFF
.,TRBJ2-5,many,TRBV20-1,TGCAGTGCTAGAGGAGCCCTGCCGTACCAAGAGACCCAGTACTTC,CSARGALPYQETQYF
.,TRBJ2-1,.,TRBV18,TGTGCCAGCTCAGACGTCGGGGCTGAGCAGTTCTTC,CASSDVGAEQFF
.,TRBJ2-7,.,TRBV7-8,TGTGCCAGCAGCTTAGGAGGAGAGATCACCTACGAGCAGTACTTC,CASSLGGEITYEQYF